The subject of this entry is one T cell receptor beta chain. What antigen it recognizes has not been identified. No clone much larger than this one lies a single base away; base qualities are absent. After extraction using the QIAamp DNA Blood Mini Kit, genomic DNA was sent off for immunoSEQ repertoire analysis. A standard quantity of genomic DNA template was used for amplification of CDR3 regions by multiplex PCR. PCR products were sequenced on an Illumina platform. Per the original workflow: Sequences were aligned to a reference, with V, D and J gene definitions taken from IMGT. Closely related sequences were merged by a nearest-neighbor clustering algorithm so that PCR and sequencing errors were removed. V, D and J usage was analyzed in productive unique and total sequences using ImmunoSEQ Analyzer tools and R version 3.6.1. TCRdb stores this immuneACCESS table with in-frame sequences only. Part of the clones is absent; in the studies checked, under half of the shortfall reflects unresolved V genes, and no reason is known for the rest. V and J calls and clone size are given by that table; D and trimming were obtained from the DNA. This sample lists nearly 3,500 clones; 89% were detected once. The ten most abundant clones make up about 12% of the sample.

The data are from a study of immunodeficiency (dated by TCRdb to between 2018 and 2021). Study-wide context: To search for oligoclonality and VDJ recombination defects, the researchers carried out a repertoire analysis.

Before TCR sequencing, CD3+CD8+ T cells were sorted out of fresh PBMCs. General study outcomes and caveats: Entropy comparisons showed n=3 (open circles) for patients versus healthy controls; a thymic development effect was only suggested as possible. Severe oligoclonality, judged by top-100 and total clonotype frequencies, was seen in patient CD8+ but not CD4+ T cells. Patient CD8+ T cells showed restricted TRB V-J pairing and lower productive entropy than control CD8+ T cells.

Measured from the cysteine to the phenylalanine, the CDR3 is 11 residues long. CDR3 DNA only is kept here, 33 bases in frame from base 1. V has 7 bases trimmed and J has 8 bases trimmed; junction bases matching no gene number 4. The receptor was isolated from a human donor in good health. The rearrangement combines TRBV23-1 with TRBJ1-2; 7 nucleotides in the junction match TRBD1. TRBV23-1 is known as an ORF, though its function is uncertain. Sequencing was carried out using CD8+ T cells from blood. The nucleotides read TGCGCCAGCATCCGACAGGGCGGCTACACCTTC. Its protein reads: CASIRQGGYTF.